This TCR beta chain appears in the sequencing data of a study of T cell responses to AZD1222 COVID-19 vaccine. Study outcomes and limitations: Sampling captured repertoires only after the peak T cell response. Donors were mostly white British, more females; clonal diversity possibly underestimated.

Trimming removed 6 bases from V and 5 bases from J, with 20 bases in between. In germline, CDR1 is SEHNR, CDR2 FQNEAQ (reference sequence). The CDR3 has 15 residues. As regards this clone: No antigen is known for it.

Clones were read by immunoSEQ multiplex PCR, and TCRdb kept only the in-frame ones, dropping some. The table records 83,000 or so clones, around nine tenths of them present only once. The gene calls are TRBV7-9 and TRBJ2-7; D is possibly TRBD1 (5 bases). Sequencing was performed on peripheral blood, taken 28 days after the second AZD1222 dose. The TCR originated in an adult who received the AZD1222 COVID-19 vaccine. In DNA form, the CDR3 reads TGTGCCAGCAGTTCCTCCTTTGGACAAAGGCACGAGCAGTACTTC. Protein product: CASSSSFGQRHEQYF.